The rows below give T cell receptor beta chains drawn from one sample of a study of CD8+ T cells in alopecia areata. Here immunoSEQ multiplex PCR was the method, and the copy in TCRdb shows in-frame clones only, minus some. The sample shows around 140,000 clones, over 70% of them seen only once. The starting material was CD8+ T cells sorted from blood, obtained at week 0. The receptors here all came from a human donor with alopecia areata. Both conserved end residues are part of each CDR3. D genes are given only for firm matches. Some rows mark clone size as missing; the rest say once, few, many or name a class of expanded clone.

TRBV25-1	NA	TRBJ1-2	NA	TGTGCCAGCAGTGAACTTGGGGATAACTATGGCTACACCTTC	CASSELGDNYGYTF
TRBV7-6	NA	TRBJ2-7	NA	TGTGCCAGCAGCCCGGGCCCCAGCGAGCAGTACTTC	CASSPGPSEQYF
TRBV6-1	NA	TRBJ2-2	NA	TGTGCCAGCACTATTCGGGGGACCGGGGAGCTGTTTTTT	CASTIRGTGELFF
TRBV6-5	NA	TRBJ1-2	NA	TGTGCCAGCAGTGAAGGAGGGAACTATGGCTACACCTTC	CASSEGGNYGYTF
TRBV7-6	NA	TRBJ2-7	TRBD1	TGTGCCAGCAGTCCTGGACAGGCCTCCTACGAGCAGTACTTC	CASSPGQASYEQYF
TRBV7-9	NA	TRBJ2-5	NA	TGTGCCAGCACCACTTACGAGGGAGGAGAGACCCAGTACTTC	CASTTYEGGETQYF
TRBV6-1	NA	TRBJ2-7	NA	TGTGCCAGCAGTGAAGCTCCAGGGACCTACGAGCAGTACTTC	CASSEAPGTYEQYF
TRBV2	NA	TRBJ2-7	NA	TGTGCCAGCAGTGAGTTGGAGAAGGGGCAGTACTTC	CASSELEKGQYF
TRBV18	NA	TRBJ2-1	NA	TGTGCCAGCTCACCCCCCCCTCAGGGTCTAAGCTCCTACAATGAGCAGTTCTTC	CASSPPPQGLSSYNEQFF
TRBV7-9	NA	TRBJ2-1	NA	TGTGCCAGCAGCTTACAATCCCATGAGCAGTTCTTC	CASSLQSHEQFF
TRBV4-1	NA	TRBJ2-7	NA	TGCGCCAGCAGCCAAGCGCCAGAAAGTTCCTACGAGCAGTACTTC	CASSQAPESSYEQYF
TRBV4-1	few	TRBJ2-7	TRBD2	TGCGCCAGCAGCCATCTGACTAGCGGGGGATCCTACGAGCAGTACTTC	CASSHLTSGGSYEQYF
TRBV7-7	NA	TRBJ1-1	NA	TGTGCTAGCAGCTTAGGCCCAGCCACTGAAGCTTTCTTT	CASSLGPATEAFF
TRBV10-1	NA	TRBJ2-3	NA	TGCGCCAGCAGTGAGACAAACACGGATACGCAGTATTTT	CASSETNTDTQYF
TRBV7-9	NA	TRBJ2-2	TRBD1	TGTGTCGGGGACAGGGCCCCCGGGGAGCTGTTTTTT	CVGDRAPGELFF
TRBV4-2	NA	TRBJ1-1	TRBD1	TGTGCCAGCAGCCCCGAGGGGGCTTACACTGAAGCTTTCTTT	CASSPEGAYTEAFF
TRBV2	NA	TRBJ2-7	TRBD2	TGTGCCAGCAGTGCCCTAGCGGGGCACGAGCAGTACTTC	CASSALAGHEQYF
TRBV2	NA	TRBJ2-2	NA	TGTGCCAGCACCCCGTCGGGCGGGGAGCTGTTTTTT	CASTPSGGELFF
TRBV7-9	NA	TRBJ2-7	NA	TGTGCCAGCAGCCCCGCGCCCTCCTACGAGCAGTACTTC	CASSPAPSYEQYF
TRBV7-9	NA	TRBJ1-1	TRBD1	TGTGCCAGCAGCGTCGACAGGGTTGAAGCTTTCTTT	CASSVDRVEAFF
TRBV11-2	few	TRBJ2-5	NA	TGTGCCAGCAGCTTAGAAGGGGTAGAAGAAGAGACCCAGTACTTC	CASSLEGVEEETQYF
TRBV27	NA	TRBJ2-7	TRBD1	TGTGCCAGCAGTTCCGGGACAGGGGGGTACGAGCAGTACTTC	CASSSGTGGYEQYF
TRBV9	NA	TRBJ1-1	TRBD1	TGTGCCAGCTCCCCCGGGACAGGGGACACTGAAGCTTTCTTT	CASSPGTGDTEAFF
TRBV10-3	NA	TRBJ2-7	NA	TGTGCCATCAGTGATGAGCGGTCTTCCTACGAGCAGTACTTC	CAISDERSSYEQYF
TRBV27	NA	TRBJ2-1	NA	TGTGCCAGCAGTTTGCAGGGAAATGAGCAGTTCTTC	CASSLQGNEQFF
TRBV5-1	NA	TRBJ2-7	NA	TGCGCCAGCAGCTCCTTGGGACCGGGGAGTCGGGACGAGCAGTACTTC	CASSSLGPGSRDEQYF
TRBV19	NA	TRBJ2-1	NA	TGTGCCAGTAGTATAGACAGCTACAATGAGCAGTTCTTC	CASSIDSYNEQFF
TRBV29-1	NA	TRBJ2-1	NA	TGCAGCGTTGAGGGCGGAGGCTCCTACAATGAGCAGTTCTTC	CSVEGGGSYNEQFF
TRBV30	NA	TRBJ2-3	TRBD1	TGTGCCTGGACCGCGGGACAGGGGAATCAGCCCCAGTATTTT	CAWTAGQGNQPQYF
TRBV19	NA	TRBJ1-6	NA	TGTGCCAGTAGTATCGGGCAGAATTCACCCCTCCACTTT	CASSIGQNSPLHF
TRBV27	few	TRBJ2-3	NA	TGTGCCAGCAGTTTATCGATTGGAGATACGCAGTATTTT	CASSLSIGDTQYF
TRBV4-1	NA	TRBJ1-1	TRBD1	TGCGCCAGCAGCGTGACAGGGCGTACTGAAGCTTTCTTT	CASSVTGRTEAFF
TRBV5-1	NA	TRBJ2-2	TRBD2	TGCGCCAGCAGCCCCTACCGGACTAGCGGCGCCGCCGGGGAGCTGTTTTTT	CASSPYRTSGAAGELFF
TRBV29-1	few	TRBJ2-7	TRBD1	TGCAGCGTGCCGGGACAGGGTCTAGGGCAGTACTTC	CSVPGQGLGQYF
TRBV29-1	NA	TRBJ1-1	TRBD1	TGCAGCGTAGGAAGACAGGGGGCTTTTGACACTGAAGCTTTCTTT	CSVGRQGAFDTEAFF
TRBV5-6	NA	TRBJ2-1	NA	TGTGCCAGCACCTTGGGGGCCCGGGGAACTACCAATGAGCAGTTCTTC	CASTLGARGTTNEQFF
TRBV7-9	NA	TRBJ1-2	TRBD1	TGTGCCAGCAGCAAAGGGGACAGTTATGGCTACACCTTC	CASSKGDSYGYTF
TRBV12-1	NA	TRBJ2-7	NA	TGTGCCAGCAGTTCCGGGGAGCGGTTAGAGGGCTACGAGCAGTACTTC	CASSSGERLEGYEQYF
TRBV14	NA	TRBJ1-1	TRBD1	TGTGCCAGCAGCCAAGACCCGGGACAGGGTTACACTGAAGCTTTCTTT	CASSQDPGQGYTEAFF
TRBV5-1	NA	TRBJ2-2	TRBD1	TGCGCCAGCAGCCTCCGGGACAGGGGGTCGAGCGGGGAGCTGTTTTTT	CASSLRDRGSSGELFF
TRBV29-1	NA	TRBJ1-2	NA	TGCAGCGTTGAAGGTTCTAACTATGGCTACACCTTC	CSVEGSNYGYTF
TRBV29-1	NA	TRBJ2-1	NA	TGCAGCGTTGAAGATTTAACGGATGAGCAGTTCTTC	CSVEDLTDEQFF
TRBV13	once	TRBJ1-6	NA	TGTGCCGGCAGCTCTACAGGGAATAATTCACCCCTCCACTTT	CAGSSTGNNSPLHF
TRBV27	once	TRBJ2-1	NA	TGTGCCAGCAGGGGTCTGAATGAGCAGTTCTTC	CASRGLNEQFF
TRBV29-1	NA	TRBJ1-1	NA	TGCAGCGTTCTTGGGGGGCGAACTGAAGCTTTCTTT	CSVLGGRTEAFF
TRBV19	NA	TRBJ2-2	TRBD2	TGTGCCAGTAGTATGGCAGCGGGAGGCACCGGGGAGCTGTTTTTT	CASSMAAGGTGELFF
TRBV9	NA	TRBJ2-1	TRBD2	TGTGCCAGCAGCGGCGGTGGCGGGAGTAGGTACAATGAGCAGTTCTTC	CASSGGGGSRYNEQFF
TRBV5-5	NA	TRBJ2-1	NA	TGTGCCAGCAGCTACAATGAGCAGTTCTTC	CASSYNEQFF
TRBV30	once	TRBJ1-5	TRBD1	TGTGCCTGGAGTTTCGGACAGGGGGTTCAGCCCCAGCATTTT	CAWSFGQGVQPQHF
TRBV19	NA	TRBJ1-3	NA	TGTGCCAGTAGTATAGATCTCGGGTTTGCTGGAAACACCATATATTTT	CASSIDLGFAGNTIYF
TRBV4-1	NA	TRBJ2-3	TRBD2	TGCGCCAGCAGCCAAAGACTAGCGGGGAGCACAGATACGCAGTATTTT	CASSQRLAGSTDTQYF
TRBV29-1	NA	TRBJ2-2	NA	TGCAGCGTAGGCCTCCCGAACACCGGGGAGCTGTTTTTT	CSVGLPNTGELFF
TRBV5-1	NA	TRBJ2-7	TRBD2	TGCGCCAGCAGCTTGGTTCGGGCTAGCGGAACACCGTACTTC	CASSLVRASGTPYF
TRBV7-9	NA	TRBJ2-1	NA	TGTGCCAGCAGCTTAGGGGGGAGGAATGAGCAGTTCTTC	CASSLGGRNEQFF
TRBV5-6	NA	TRBJ1-1	NA	TGTGCCAGCAGCGAGGGGGGTGAAGCTTTCTTT	CASSEGGEAFF
TRBV5-6	NA	TRBJ1-5	TRBD1	TGTGCCAGCAGTCAGGGGACAGGGCGTGGGCAGCCCCAGCATTTT	CASSQGTGRGQPQHF
TRBV6-6	few	TRBJ2-3	NA	TGTGCCAGCAGTCAGATTGAAGCTAGCACAGATACGCAGTATTTT	CASSQIEASTDTQYF